This TCR beta chain appears in the sequencing data of a study of cytomegalovirus exposure and HLA in healthy donors. Germline V gives CDR1 LNHDA, CDR2 SQIVND (reference sequence). The CDR3 is 15 residues long. V was clipped by 2 bases and J by 0 bases, with 10 bases between them. 13 Jbeta primers and 60 Vbeta primers were used for the PCR. Data came from immunoSEQ multiplex PCR; TCRdb stores just in-frame clones and leaves some out. This table has 110,000 to 150,000 clones, roughly 84% appearing once. On this clone itself: The antigen is unknown.

Study observations and caveats: A later analysis found TCR association rates differed by HLA locus, highest for DRB1 and lowest for HLA-C.

The receptor comes from a boy aged 2 to 10 in good health and CMV-seronegative. The V gene is TRBV19, the J gene TRBJ1-1; D unclear. The sequenced sample was PBMCs. The CDR3 sequence: CASSITWSMNTEAFF. The DNA of the CDR3 is TGTGCCAGTAGTATAACCTGGAGCATGAACACTGAAGCTTTCTTT. Full variable domain (remainder filled in from reference TRBV19 and TRBJ1-1): DGGITQSPKYLFRKEGQNVTLSCEQNLNHDAMYWYRQDPGQGLRLIYYSQIVNDFQKGDIAEGYSVSREKKESFPLTVTSAQKNPTAFYLCASSITWSMNTEAFFGQGTRLTVV.